This T cell receptor beta chain was recorded in a study of cytomegalovirus exposure and HLA in healthy donors. This PCR relied on a set of 60 Vbeta primers and 13 Jbeta primers. TCRdb keeps only in-frame clones here, not all; method: immunoSEQ multiplex PCR. The sample lists just under 250,000 clones, roughly 82% occurring once. J gave up 0 bases and V 3 bases, and 9 bases lay outside the gene matches. CDR3 length: 17 amino acids. From germline, CDR1 is SGHDT and CDR2 YYEEEE. The sequence was collected from a middle-aged woman in good health and CMV-seropositive. Input material: PBMCs. V gene TRBV5-6 combines with J gene TRBJ1-1; 9 bases map to TRBD1. Here the CDR3 reads CASSSTQTGGLNTEAFF. CDR3 bases: TGTGCCAGCAGCTCCACTCAGACAGGGGGGTTGAACACTGAAGCTTTCTTT.